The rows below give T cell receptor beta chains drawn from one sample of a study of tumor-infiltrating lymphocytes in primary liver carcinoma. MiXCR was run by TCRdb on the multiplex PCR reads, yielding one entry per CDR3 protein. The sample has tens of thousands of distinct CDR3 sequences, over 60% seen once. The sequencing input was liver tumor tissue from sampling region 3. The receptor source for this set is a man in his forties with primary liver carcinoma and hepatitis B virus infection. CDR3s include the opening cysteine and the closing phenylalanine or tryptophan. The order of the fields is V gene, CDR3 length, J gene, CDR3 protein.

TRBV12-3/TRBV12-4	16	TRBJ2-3	CANSLWGRSDTDTQYF
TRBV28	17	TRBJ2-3	CASSPAGQGNSTETQYF
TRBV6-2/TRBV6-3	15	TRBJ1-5	CASSLDGYSDQLQHF
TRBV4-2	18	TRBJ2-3	CANSQERQAGGSTDTQYF
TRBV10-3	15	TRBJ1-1	CAISESPGMNIEALF
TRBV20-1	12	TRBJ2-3	CSARESVQAQYF
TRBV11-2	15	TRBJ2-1	CASSRLAGGGYEQFF
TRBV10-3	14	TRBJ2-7	CVISSGSGAYEQYF
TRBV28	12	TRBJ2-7	CASSTGPYEQYF
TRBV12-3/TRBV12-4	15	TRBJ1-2	CASNLRQGANYGYTF
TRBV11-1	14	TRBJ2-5	CAGSPARVSETQYF
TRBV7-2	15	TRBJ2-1	CASNSWDRGVNEQFF
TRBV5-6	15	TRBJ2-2	CASSIGAGVTGKLFF
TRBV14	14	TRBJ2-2	CASSHGQFTWELFF
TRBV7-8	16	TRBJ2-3	CARTLKGARNTDTQYF
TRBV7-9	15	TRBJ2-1	CVSILEDGDYGSEFF
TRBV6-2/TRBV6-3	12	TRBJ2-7	CASSLPGGGQYF
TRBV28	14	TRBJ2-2	CASSVTSATGELLF
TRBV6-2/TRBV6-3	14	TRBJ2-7	CAGKEASGRDEQYF
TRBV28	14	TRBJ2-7	CAGSLFTWDGEQYF
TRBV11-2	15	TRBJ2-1	CASSTGTCSYIEQFF
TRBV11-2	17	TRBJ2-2	CSSSLAVGGANTGVLFF
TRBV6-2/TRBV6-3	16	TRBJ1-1	CASSLNLQGKTTEAFF
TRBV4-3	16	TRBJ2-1	CASSQDRVDTYNEQLF
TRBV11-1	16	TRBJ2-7	CASNLAAGRATGEQYF
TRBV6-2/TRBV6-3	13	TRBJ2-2	CASSELHTGELFF
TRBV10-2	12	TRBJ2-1	CVISDSGNGQFF
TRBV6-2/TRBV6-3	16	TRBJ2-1	CASSLYLGTSLGERFF
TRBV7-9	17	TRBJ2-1	CSSDLPYQGPKTNEQFF
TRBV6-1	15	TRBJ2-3	CASSPRGGNTDTQYF
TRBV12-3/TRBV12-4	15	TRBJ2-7	CASSRGTSSTYEQYF
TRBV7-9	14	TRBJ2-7	CASNRNSEYYEQYF
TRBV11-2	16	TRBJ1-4	CASSKTPGGTYEKLFF
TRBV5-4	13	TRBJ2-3	CASSLSLSNTKYF
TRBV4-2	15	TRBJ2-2	CDSRGTSGTTGELFF
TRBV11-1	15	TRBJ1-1	CASNAGLSMITEAFF
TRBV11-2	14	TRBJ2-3	CASSLERGTDTQYF
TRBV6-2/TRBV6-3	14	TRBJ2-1	CASRASGRRDEHFF
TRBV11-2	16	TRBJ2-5	CASSRTPGWGKETQYF
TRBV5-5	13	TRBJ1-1	CASNLDRGTEAFF
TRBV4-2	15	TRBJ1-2	CVNSQEAWGGSGYTF
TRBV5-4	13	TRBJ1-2	CASSFVWGYGYTF
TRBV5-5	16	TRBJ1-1	CASNLAAGAGRTEAFF
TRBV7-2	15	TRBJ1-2	CANTPSVQGSYGYAF
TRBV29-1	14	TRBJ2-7	CSVEGARGKHEYYF
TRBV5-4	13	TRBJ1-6	CANSIEPEGALQF
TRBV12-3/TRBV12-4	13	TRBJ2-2	CASIRLVAREPFF
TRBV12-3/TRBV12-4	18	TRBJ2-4	CACSAGSSGTLAKNIQYF
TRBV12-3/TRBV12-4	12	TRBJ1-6	CASALNNSPLHF
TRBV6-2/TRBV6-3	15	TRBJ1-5	CASTLDTCSNQPQHF
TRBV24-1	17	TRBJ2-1	CASSDEGLAGGPHSKFF
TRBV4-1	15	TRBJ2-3	CASSQVAGATDTQYF
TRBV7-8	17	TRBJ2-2	CASSFRTSRANTGELFF